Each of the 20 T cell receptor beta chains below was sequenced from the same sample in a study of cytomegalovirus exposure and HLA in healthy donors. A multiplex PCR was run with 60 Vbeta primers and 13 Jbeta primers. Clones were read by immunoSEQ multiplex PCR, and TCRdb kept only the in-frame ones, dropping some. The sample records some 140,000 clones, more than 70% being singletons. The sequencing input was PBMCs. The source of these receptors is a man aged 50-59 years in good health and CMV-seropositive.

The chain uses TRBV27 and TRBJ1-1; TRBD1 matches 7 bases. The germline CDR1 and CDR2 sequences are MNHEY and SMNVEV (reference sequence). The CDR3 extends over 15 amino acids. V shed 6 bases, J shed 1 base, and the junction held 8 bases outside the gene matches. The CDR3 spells CASRSEGAKNTEAFF. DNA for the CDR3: TGTGCCAGCAGGAGCGAGGGGGCTAAGAACACTGAAGCTTTCTTT.

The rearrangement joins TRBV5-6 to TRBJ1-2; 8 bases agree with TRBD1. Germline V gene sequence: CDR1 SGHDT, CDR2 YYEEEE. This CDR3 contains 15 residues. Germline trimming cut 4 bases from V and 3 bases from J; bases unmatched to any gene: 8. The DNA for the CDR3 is TGTGCCAGCAGCCCCGCAGGGGGCATTCACTATGGCTACACCTTC. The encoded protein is CASSPAGGIHYGYTF. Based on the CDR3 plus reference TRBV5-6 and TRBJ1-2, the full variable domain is DAGVTQSPTHLIKTRGQQVTLRCSPKSGHDTVSWYQQALGQGPQFIFQYYEEEERQRGNFPDRFSGHQFPNYSSELNVNALLLGDSALYLCASSPAGGIHYGYTFGSGTRLTVV.

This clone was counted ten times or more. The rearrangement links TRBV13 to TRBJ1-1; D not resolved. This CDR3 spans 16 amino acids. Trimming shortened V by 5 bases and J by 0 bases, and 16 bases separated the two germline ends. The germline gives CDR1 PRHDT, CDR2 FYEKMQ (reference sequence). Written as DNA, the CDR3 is TGTGCCAGCAGCCCCTCTCCCGGACTCATGAACACTGAAGCTTTCTTT. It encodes CASSPSPGLMNTEAFF. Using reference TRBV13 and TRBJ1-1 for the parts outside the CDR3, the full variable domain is AAGVIQSPRHLIKEKRETATLKCYPIPRHDTVYWYQQGPGQDPQFLISFYEKMQSDKGSIPDRFSAQQFSDYHSELNMSSLELGDSALYFCASSPSPGLMNTEAFFGQGTRLTVV.

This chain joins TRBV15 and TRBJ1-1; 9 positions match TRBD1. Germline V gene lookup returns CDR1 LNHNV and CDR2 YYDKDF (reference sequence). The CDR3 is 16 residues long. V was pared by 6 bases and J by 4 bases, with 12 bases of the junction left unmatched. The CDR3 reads CATRVRTGEVGTEAFF. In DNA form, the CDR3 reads TGTGCCACCAGAGTCCGGACAGGGGAGGTCGGCACTGAAGCTTTCTTT.

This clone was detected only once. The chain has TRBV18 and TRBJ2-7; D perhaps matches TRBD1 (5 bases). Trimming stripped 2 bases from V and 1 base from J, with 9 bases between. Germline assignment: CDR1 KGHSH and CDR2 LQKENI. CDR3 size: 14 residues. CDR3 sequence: CASSPTQGSYEQYF. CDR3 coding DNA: TGTGCCAGCTCACCAACGCAGGGTTCCTACGAGCAGTACTTC.

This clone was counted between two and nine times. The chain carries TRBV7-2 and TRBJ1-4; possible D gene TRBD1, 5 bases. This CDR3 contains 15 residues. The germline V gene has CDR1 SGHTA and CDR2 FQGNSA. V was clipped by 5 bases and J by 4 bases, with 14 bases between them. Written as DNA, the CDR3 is TGTGCCAGCAGCCCCCAGGGCAGGATTAATGAAAAACTGTTTTTT. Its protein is CASSPQGRINEKLFF.

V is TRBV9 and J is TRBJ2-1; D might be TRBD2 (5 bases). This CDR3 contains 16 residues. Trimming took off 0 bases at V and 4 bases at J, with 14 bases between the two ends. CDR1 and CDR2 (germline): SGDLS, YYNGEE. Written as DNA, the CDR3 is TGTGCCAGCAGCGTAGGAGACTACCGAGGGTACAATGAGCAGTTCTTC. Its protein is CASSVGDYRGYNEQFF.

CDR3 sequence: CASSQAPGQGLSTNEKLFF. As DNA, the CDR3 is TGCGCCAGCAGCCAAGCGCCGGGACAGGGTTTGTCGACTAATGAAAAACTGTTTTTT. This chain connects TRBV4-1 to TRBJ1-4; the match to TRBD1 covers 9 bases. The germline CDR1 and CDR2 sequences are MGHRA and YSYEKL. The CDR3 loop spans 19 amino acids. V trimming: 1 base; J trimming: 2 bases; junction bases outside the gene matches: 11.

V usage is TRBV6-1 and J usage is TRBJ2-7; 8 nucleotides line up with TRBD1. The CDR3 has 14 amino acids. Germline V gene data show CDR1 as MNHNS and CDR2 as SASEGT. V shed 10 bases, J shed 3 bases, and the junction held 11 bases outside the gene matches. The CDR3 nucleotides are TGTGCCACCAGAAAGGGACAGGTGGGCTACGAGCAGTACTTC. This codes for CATRKGQVGYEQYF.

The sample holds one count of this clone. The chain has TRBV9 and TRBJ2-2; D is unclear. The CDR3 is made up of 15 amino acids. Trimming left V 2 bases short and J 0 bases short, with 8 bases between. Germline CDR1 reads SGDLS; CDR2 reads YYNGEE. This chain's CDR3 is CASSVLDTNTGELFF. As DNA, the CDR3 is TGTGCCAGCAGCGTTCTAGATACGAACACCGGGGAGCTGTTTTTT.

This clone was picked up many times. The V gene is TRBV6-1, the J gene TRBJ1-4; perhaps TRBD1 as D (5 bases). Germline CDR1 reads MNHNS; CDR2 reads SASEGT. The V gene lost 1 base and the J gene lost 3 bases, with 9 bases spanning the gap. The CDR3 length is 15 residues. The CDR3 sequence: CASSEVSGANEKLFF. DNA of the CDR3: TGTGCCAGCAGTGAAGTTTCGGGGGCTAATGAAAAACTGTTTTTT.

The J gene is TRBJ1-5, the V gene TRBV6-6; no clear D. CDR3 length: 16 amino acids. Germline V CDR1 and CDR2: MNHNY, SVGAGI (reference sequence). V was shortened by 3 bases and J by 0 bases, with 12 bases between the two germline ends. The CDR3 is CASSYTTVNSNQPQHF. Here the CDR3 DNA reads TGTGCCAGCAGTTATACAACAGTGAATAGCAATCAGCCCCAGCATTTT.

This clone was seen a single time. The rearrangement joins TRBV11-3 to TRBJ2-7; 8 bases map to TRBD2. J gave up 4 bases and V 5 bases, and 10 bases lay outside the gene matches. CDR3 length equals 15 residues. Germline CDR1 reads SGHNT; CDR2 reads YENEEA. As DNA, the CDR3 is TGTGCCAGCAGCCCACGGTTTAGCGGGACGTACGAGCAGTACTTC. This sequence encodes CASSPRFSGTYEQYF. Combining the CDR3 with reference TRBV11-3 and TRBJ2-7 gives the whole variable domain EAGVVQSPRYKIIEKKQPVAFWCNPISGHNTLYWYLQNLGQGPELLIRYENEEAVDDSQLPKDRFSAERLKGVDSTLKIQPAELGDSAVYLCASSPRFSGTYEQYFGPGTRLTVT.

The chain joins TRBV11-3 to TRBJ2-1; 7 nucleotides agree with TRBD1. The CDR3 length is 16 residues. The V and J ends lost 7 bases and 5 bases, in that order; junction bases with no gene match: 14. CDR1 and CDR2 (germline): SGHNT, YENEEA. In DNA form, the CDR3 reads TGTGCCAGCACCGTTCAAGGGGGCGTGGGCCACAATGAGCAGTTCTTC. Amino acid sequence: CASTVQGGVGHNEQFF.

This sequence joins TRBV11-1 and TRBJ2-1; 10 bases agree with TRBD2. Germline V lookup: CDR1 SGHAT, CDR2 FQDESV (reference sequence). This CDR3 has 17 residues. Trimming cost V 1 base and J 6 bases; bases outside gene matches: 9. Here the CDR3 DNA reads TGTGCCAGCAGCTTAGGGTCTCTAGCGGGGGTGCTCAATGAGCAGTTCTTC. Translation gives CASSLGSLAGVLNEQFF.

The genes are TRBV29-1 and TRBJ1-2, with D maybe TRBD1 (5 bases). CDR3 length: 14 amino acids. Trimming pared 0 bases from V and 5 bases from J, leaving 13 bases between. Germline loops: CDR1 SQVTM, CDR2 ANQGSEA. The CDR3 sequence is CSVEEFVQGYGYTF. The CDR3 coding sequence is TGCAGCGTTGAAGAATTTGTTCAGGGATATGGCTACACCTTC.

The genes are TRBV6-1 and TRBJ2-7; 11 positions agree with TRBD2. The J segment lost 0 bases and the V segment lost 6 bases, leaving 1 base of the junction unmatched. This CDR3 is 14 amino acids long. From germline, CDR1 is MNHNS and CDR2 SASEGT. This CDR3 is CASSGLAGSYEQYF. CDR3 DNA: TGTGCCAGCAGCGGACTAGCGGGCTCCTACGAGCAGTACTTC.

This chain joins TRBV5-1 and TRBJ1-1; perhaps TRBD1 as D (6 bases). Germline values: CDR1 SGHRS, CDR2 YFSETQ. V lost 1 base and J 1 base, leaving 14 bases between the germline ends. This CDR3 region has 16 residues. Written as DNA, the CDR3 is TGCGCCAGCAGCTTGAGCCCGCAGGGGACGAACACTGAAGCTTTCTTT. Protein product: CASSLSPQGTNTEAFF.

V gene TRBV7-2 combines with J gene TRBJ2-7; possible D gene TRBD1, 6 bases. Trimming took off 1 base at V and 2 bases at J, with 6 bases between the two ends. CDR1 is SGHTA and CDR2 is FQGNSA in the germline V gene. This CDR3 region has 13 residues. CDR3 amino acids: CASSLGGPYEQYF. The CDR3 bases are TGTGCCAGCAGCTTAGGGGGGCCCTACGAGCAGTACTTC.

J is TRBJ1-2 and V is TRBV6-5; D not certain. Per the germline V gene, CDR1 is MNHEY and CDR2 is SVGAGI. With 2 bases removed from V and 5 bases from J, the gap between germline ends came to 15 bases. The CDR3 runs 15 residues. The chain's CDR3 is CASSYEQRSGYGYTF. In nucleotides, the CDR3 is TGTGCCAGCAGTTACGAACAGCGGAGTGGGTATGGCTACACCTTC.